These 32 T cell receptor beta chains were all obtained from the same sample, sequenced in a study of T-cell memory formation after mild COVID-19. TCRdb reprocessed the 5' RACE reads with MiXCR, giving one entry per CDR3 protein. Here the sample spans approximately 480,000 distinct CDR3 sequences, about 18% being singletons. Material for sequencing was PBMCs or a T cell subset sorted from them (not recorded which). These receptor sequences come from an adult woman who had mild COVID-19 (a few samples of this study predate the infection). Cell type and time point are not known.

The rearrangement uses TRBV19 and TRBJ2-5; D not certain. V dropped 1 base and J dropped 5 bases, with 5 bases sitting between them. The germline CDR1 and CDR2 sequences are LNHDA and SQIVND (reference sequence). This CDR3 contains 12 residues. CDR3 sequence: CASSIGLETQYF. The CDR3 nucleotides are TGTGCCAGTAGTATAGGGTTGGAGACCCAGTACTTC.

The chain joins TRBV5-1 to TRBJ1-1; D gene uncertain. The CDR3 extends over 13 amino acids. Trimming cost V 5 bases and J 1 base, with 9 bases left between them. CDR1 is SGHRS and CDR2 is YFSETQ in the germline V gene. CDR3 protein: CASSWGSNTEAFF. The CDR3 region has the DNA TGCGCCAGCAGTTGGGGTTCGAACACTGAAGCTTTCTTT.

There are many counts of this clonotype. The chain couples TRBV9 to TRBJ1-1; unclear D gene. Trimming stripped 6 bases from V and 3 bases from J, with 18 bases between. Germline V gives CDR1 SGDLS, CDR2 YYNGEE. There are 15 residues in the CDR3. DNA for the CDR3: TGTGCCAGCATCAAGCTGGCAGCTCTCGACACTGAAGCTTTCTTT. It translates to CASIKLAALDTEAFF.

CDR3 nucleotides: TGTGCCAGCAGTTCTCCGTCAGGGCTCTCCTACGAGCAGTACTTC. Encoded protein: CASSSPSGLSYEQYF. V usage is TRBV12-3 or TRBV12-4 and J usage is TRBJ2-7; the D gene is possibly TRBD1 (5 bases). V was pared by 4 bases and J by 0 bases, with 13 bases between. The CDR3 has 15 residues.

The chain has TRBV3-1 and TRBJ2-1; D possibly corresponds to TRBD1 (6 bases). Per germline, CDR1 LGHDT and CDR2 YNNKEL (reference sequence). This CDR3 has 17 amino acids. V was shortened by 2 bases and J by 0 bases, with 14 bases between the two germline ends. The CDR3 DNA reads as TGTGCCAGCAGCCAACTGTCAGGGGCGGGCTCCTACAATGAGCAGTTCTTC. Protein product: CASSQLSGAGSYNEQFF.

This clonotype was found a few times. V gene TRBV5-6 combines with J gene TRBJ2-3; 10 positions agree with TRBD2. Germline V gene data show CDR1 as SGHDT and CDR2 as YYEEEE. The length of the CDR3 is 16 residues. Unmatched junction bases numbered 8, after V lost 7 bases and J lost 0 bases. CDR3 bases: TGTGCCAGCGAGCGGGGGGGATTAATTAGCACAGATACGCAGTATTTT. Translated: CASERGGLISTDTQYF.

This clonotype showed up just a few times. V usage is TRBV5-1 and J usage is TRBJ1-1; D is undetermined. This CDR3 spans 15 amino acids. From germline, CDR1 is SGHRS and CDR2 YFSETQ. V lost 0 bases and J lost 4, with 13 bases in between. The CDR3 here is CASSLDGRVGTEAFF. In DNA form, the CDR3 reads TGCGCCAGCAGCTTGGACGGGAGAGTCGGCACTGAAGCTTTCTTT. Drawing the rest from reference TRBV5-1 and TRBJ1-1, the complete variable domain is KAGVTQTPRYLIKTRGQQVTLSCSPISGHRSVSWYQQTPGQGLQFLFEYFSETQRNKGNFPGRFSGRQFSNSRSEMNVSTLELGDSALYLCASSLDGRVGTEAFFGQGTRLTVV.

This clonotype was observed a handful of times. The CDR3 loop is CASSSRLGGGTDTQYF. The CDR3 coding sequence is TGTGCCAGCAGCTCCAGACTCGGGGGGGGCACAGATACGCAGTATTTT. The chain couples TRBV11-2 to TRBJ2-3, with 8 bases fitting TRBD2. Unmatched junction bases numbered 7, after V lost 4 bases and J lost 1 base. Germline values: CDR1 SGHAT, CDR2 FQNNGV. CDR3 length: 16 amino acids.

This clonotype occurred many times. The chain recombines TRBV7-9 with TRBJ2-7; 10 nucleotides match TRBD1. The V and J ends lost 5 bases and 7 bases, in that order; junction bases with no gene match: 17. Germline CDR1 is SEHNR and CDR2 is FQNEAQ (reference sequence). The CDR3 loop spans 17 amino acids. The CDR3 region has the DNA TGTGCCAGCAGCCAAGCGTACACAACCGACAGGGGGCATGAGCAGTACTTC. It encodes CASSQAYTTDRGHEQYF.

This clonotype was seen more than once but under ten times. V and J are TRBV15 and TRBJ2-1; 7 nucleotides line up with TRBD2. Trimming at V came to 0 bases and at J to 8 bases, leaving 10 bases not matched to a gene. Germline loops: CDR1 LNHNV, CDR2 YYDKDF (reference sequence). The CDR3 has 16 amino acids. Written as DNA, the CDR3 is TGTGCCACCAGCAGAGATAGATGGGAGGGAAGCGATGAGCAGTTCTTC. It is translated as CATSRDRWEGSDEQFF.

This clonotype was observed a handful of times. The rearrangement uses TRBV10-3 and TRBJ2-3; 7 bases match TRBD1. The V and J ends lost 6 bases and 3 bases, in that order; junction bases with no gene match: 6. CDR3 length: 14 amino acids. Germline values: CDR1 ENHRY, CDR2 SYGVKD. The CDR3 region is CAIRTGSGTDTQYF. CDR3 sequence (DNA): TGTGCCATCAGGACAGGGAGTGGAACAGATACGCAGTATTTT.

This clonotype was seen more than once but under ten times. The chain's CDR3 is CASSPPGQHTDTQYF. The CDR3 nucleotides read TGTGCCAGCAGTCCCCCGGGACAACACACAGATACGCAGTATTTT. The V call is TRBV12-3 or TRBV12-4, the J call TRBJ2-3; maybe TRBD1 (6 bases). This CDR3 has 15 amino acids. V lost 5 bases and J lost 2, with 14 bases in between.

The chain is built from TRBV5-4 and TRBJ1-1; D is possibly TRBD1 (5 bases). The CDR3 has 15 amino acids. With 0 bases removed from V and 0 bases from J, the gap between germline ends came to 9 bases. Germline V gene data show CDR1 as SGHNT and CDR2 as YYREEE (reference sequence). The CDR3 here is CASSLGGIVNTEAFF. CDR3 in DNA: TGTGCCAGCAGCTTGGGGGGCATTGTGAACACTGAAGCTTTCTTT.

The V call is TRBV19, the J call TRBJ2-1; possibly TRBD1 for D (5 bases). The CDR3 loop spans 13 amino acids. CDR1 is LNHDA and CDR2 is SQIVND in the germline V gene (reference sequence). The ends were cut back, 3 bases at V and 8 bases at J, with 11 bases in the middle. CDR3 protein: CASSMGQGHEQFF. CDR3 DNA sequence: TGTGCCAGTAGTATGGGTCAGGGCCATGAGCAGTTCTTC.

Many counts were recorded for this clonotype. The chain is built from TRBV2 and TRBJ2-3; D unresolved. The germline V gene encodes CDR1 SNHLY and CDR2 FYNNEI. The CDR3 length is 14 residues. V was trimmed by 6 bases and J by 0 bases, leaving 10 bases between them. The CDR3 DNA sequence: TGTGCCAGCAGCGGTGGCGCAAGCACAGATACGCAGTATTTT. Its translation: CASSGGASTDTQYF.

The J gene is TRBJ1-2, the V gene TRBV9; no reliable D call. CDR1 and CDR2 from the germline V gene are SGDLS and YYNGEE. This CDR3 contains 14 residues. V shed 3 bases and J shed 0 bases, with 9 bases lying between them. The CDR3 DNA reads as TGTGCCAGCAGCGGACACTTATCTAACTATGGCTACACCTTC. This encodes CASSGHLSNYGYTF. Filled out from reference TRBV9 and TRBJ1-2, the complete variable domain reads DSGVTQTPKHLITATGQRVTLRCSPRSGDLSVYWYQQSLDQGLQFLIQYYNGEERAKGNILERFSAQQFPDLHSELNLSSLELGDSALYFCASSGHLSNYGYTFGSGTRLTVV.

This chain links TRBV7-6 with TRBJ2-5; 7 nucleotides agree with TRBD2. After removal of 1 base from V and 1 base from J, the junction contained 9 bases not matched to a gene. The CDR3 spans 17 residues. From germline, CDR1 is SGHVS and CDR2 FNYEAQ. This CDR3 is CASSLVVGGGLQETQYF. The DNA of the CDR3 is TGTGCCAGCAGCTTAGTAGTCGGCGGGGGACTCCAAGAGACCCAGTACTTC.

Here the CDR3 DNA reads TGTGCCAGCAGTAGCGGGATTCAATCCTACGAGCAGTACTTC. Encoded protein: CASSSGIQSYEQYF. J is TRBJ2-7 and V is TRBV12-3 or TRBV12-4; 7 bases are shared with TRBD2. The V and J ends lost 5 bases and 1 base, in that order; junction bases with no gene match: 5. The CDR3 has 14 residues.

The chain couples TRBV2 to TRBJ2-1; D is uncertain. The V gene lost 6 bases and the J gene lost 5 bases, with 11 bases spanning the gap. The CDR3 extends over 13 amino acids. Germline lookup yields CDR1 SNHLY and CDR2 FYNNEI. CDR3 region: CASSYGQNNEQFF. CDR3 nucleotide sequence: TGTGCCAGCAGCTACGGGCAGAACAATGAGCAGTTCTTC.

In this sample, this clonotype turned up a few times. The chain combines TRBV5-5 with TRBJ2-1, with TRBD1 as a possible D gene (6 bases). The CDR3 spans 15 residues. V was trimmed by 0 bases and J by 3 bases, leaving 10 bases between them. The germline gives CDR1 SGHKS, CDR2 YYEKEE (reference sequence). The CDR3 loop is CASSLGQAGYNEQFF. The CDR3 DNA reads TGTGCCAGCAGCTTGGGACAGGCCGGCTACAATGAGCAGTTCTTC.

V usage is TRBV4-1 and J usage is TRBJ1-5, with TRBD1 matching over 8 bases. The ends lost 4 bases at V and 3 bases at J; junction bases unmatched: 11. CDR3 length: 17 amino acids. Per germline, CDR1 MGHRA and CDR2 YSYEKL. The CDR3 protein is CASSPTRGQGINQPQHF. The CDR3 nucleotides read TGCGCCAGCAGCCCAACCCGAGGACAGGGAATCAATCAGCCCCAGCATTTT.

This clonotype was seen a few times. The chain combines TRBV4-1 with TRBJ2-7; TRBD2 matches at 14 bases. CDR1 MGHRA and CDR2 YSYEKL come from the germline V gene. This CDR3 comprises 18 residues. J gave up 3 bases and V 3 bases, and 10 bases lay outside the gene matches. The CDR3: CASSHKLIGLAGGYEQYF. In nucleotides, the CDR3 is TGCGCCAGCAGCCATAAACTGATTGGACTAGCGGGGGGCTACGAGCAGTACTTC.

This clonotype was observed a few times. The chain employs TRBV6-5 and TRBJ2-7; 9 nucleotides line up with TRBD1. V dropped 4 bases and J dropped 2; count of bases not matched to a gene: 9. Per germline, CDR1 MNHEY and CDR2 SVGAGI. This CDR3 is built from 16 residues. CDR3 amino acids: CASSSHLTGGAYEQYF. The CDR3 DNA sequence: TGTGCCAGCAGTTCCCATTTGACAGGGGGGGCCTACGAGCAGTACTTC.

The chain links TRBV12-3 or TRBV12-4 to TRBJ1-5; no clear D gene. The germline V and J ends were trimmed by 2 bases and 0 bases, with 8 bases remaining between them. The CDR3 is 15 amino acids. The CDR3 sequence: CASSLSVYSNQPQHF. CDR3 sequence (DNA): TGTGCCAGCAGTTTATCAGTTTATAGCAATCAGCCCCAGCATTTT.

J is TRBJ1-2 and V is TRBV6-5; tentative D call: TRBD1 (5 bases). The V and J ends lost 6 bases and 0 bases respectively, with 17 bases between them. Looked up from germline, CDR1 is MNHEY and CDR2 is SVGAGI. The CDR3 is made up of 16 amino acids. The CDR3 DNA reads as TGTGCCAGCAGAAACCTTGTTAGGGGTCCTAACTATGGCTACACCTTC. This translates into CASRNLVRGPNYGYTF.

The chain employs TRBV5-1 and TRBJ2-1, with D tentatively TRBD1 (6 bases). There are 15 residues in the CDR3. In germline, CDR1 is SGHRS, CDR2 YFSETQ. Trimming stripped 4 bases from V and 0 bases from J, with 11 bases between. The CDR3 nucleotides are TGCGCCAGCAGCCCCGGGACACACTCCTACAATGAGCAGTTCTTC. Amino acid sequence: CASSPGTHSYNEQFF.

This chain links TRBV12-3 or TRBV12-4 with TRBJ2-3; the D is unclear. Deletions cut 4 bases from V and 1 base from J, with 12 bases between. CDR3 length equals 15 residues. CDR3 DNA: TGTGCCAGCAGTTCTCGGGTAGGACGCACAGATACGCAGTATTTT. Amino acids: CASSSRVGRTDTQYF.

The chain joins TRBV13 to TRBJ1-4, with D unclear. The V end was cut by 3 bases, the J end by 6 bases, with 17 bases between. From germline, CDR1 is PRHDT and CDR2 FYEKMQ (reference sequence). This CDR3 contains 16 residues. CDR3 protein: CASSLRTYSVDEKLFF. In nucleotides, the CDR3 is TGTGCCAGCAGCTTGAGGACTTACAGCGTGGATGAAAAACTGTTTTTT.

This clonotype has at least ten counts. The J gene is TRBJ2-3, the V gene TRBV6-2 or TRBV6-3, with TRBD1 identical over 8 bases. With V trimmed by 6 bases and J by 4 bases, 6 bases remained unmatched. Germline CDR1 reads MNHEY; CDR2 reads SVGEGT. CDR3 size: 14 residues. DNA of the CDR3: TGTGCCAGCAGGTCAGGGGGCTCGTCAGATACGCAGTATTTT. This sequence encodes CASRSGGSSDTQYF.

This clonotype was detected a few times. The V and J genes are TRBV18 and TRBJ2-1; D perhaps matches TRBD2 (6 bases). CDR3 size: 14 residues. Deletions cut 8 bases from V and 4 bases from J, with 15 bases between. Germline lookup yields CDR1 KGHSH and CDR2 LQKENI. CDR3 region: CASRTGGPYNEQFF. DNA of the CDR3: TGTGCCAGCCGAACCGGGGGTCCGTACAATGAGCAGTTCTTC.

This clonotype was counted at least ten times. The gene calls are TRBV6-5 and TRBJ2-5, with 10 bases matching TRBD2. The CDR3 runs to 13 residues. CDR1 MNHEY and CDR2 SVGAGI come from the germline V gene. V gave up 6 bases and J gave up 5 bases; unmatched junction bases: 3. CDR3 region: CASSLAGVETQYF. CDR3 DNA sequence: TGTGCCAGCAGCCTAGCGGGAGTGGAGACCCAGTACTTC.

This clonotype was counted between two and nine times. The chain has TRBV12-3 or TRBV12-4 and TRBJ1-1, with a tentative D call TRBD1 (6 bases). The V end was cut by 5 bases, the J end by 1 base, with 14 bases between. The CDR3 sequence is 15 residues long. DNA of the CDR3: TGTGCCAGCAGTAAGCACTCGACAGGGAACACTGAAGCTTTCTTT. Its protein product is CASSKHSTGNTEAFF.